The 24 T cell receptor beta chains presented below share a single source sample, sequenced in a study of blood T cell repertoires in COVID-19. Here immunoSEQ multiplex PCR was the method, and the copy in TCRdb shows in-frame clones only, minus some. This table holds more than 350,000 clones, about 89% found once. What was sequenced was peripheral blood. The source of these receptors is a woman in her 30s with COVID-19, enrolled during active disease.

This clone was found once. The CDR3 DNA follows: TGTGCCAGCAGTTTTAACCCGACAGGGGGCGCTAACTATGGCTACACCTTC. It specifies CASSFNPTGGANYGYTF. V gene TRBV27 combines with J gene TRBJ1-2; TRBD1 matches at 10 bases. Germline V gene sequence: CDR1 MNHEY, CDR2 SMNVEV (reference sequence). With 3 bases clipped from V and 0 bases from J, the junction kept 7 bases outside the gene matches. This CDR3 region has 17 residues.

The gene calls are TRBV15 and TRBJ1-1; D is ambiguous. The CDR3 length is 14 residues. V was pared by 1 base and J by 0 bases, with 6 bases between. The germline CDR1 and CDR2 sequences are LNHNV and YYDKDF (reference sequence). The CDR3 here is CATSRGPVNTEAFF. The CDR3 coding sequence is TGTGCCACCAGCAGAGGGCCCGTGAACACTGAAGCTTTCTTT.

The chain combines TRBV7-2 with TRBJ1-1; TRBD1 aligns across 7 bases. The CDR3 is 15 amino acids. Unmatched junction bases numbered 10, after V lost 6 bases and J lost 3 bases. CDR1 is SGHTA, CDR2 FQGNSA, per germline. The CDR3 sequence is CASRPATGFDTEAFF. DNA of the CDR3: TGTGCCAGCAGACCCGCGACAGGGTTCGACACTGAAGCTTTCTTT.

J is TRBJ1-1 and V is TRBV4-1, with D possibly TRBD1 on 5 matching bases. The germline V gene encodes CDR1 MGHRA and CDR2 YSYEKL. The CDR3 totals 15 residues. Trimming removed 1 base from V and 5 bases from J, with 14 bases in between. The CDR3 DNA sequence: TGCGCCAGCAGCCAAGGGGAGGGGTCCAGGACTGAAGCTTTCTTT. Residues: CASSQGEGSRTEAFF.

J is TRBJ2-7 and V is TRBV15; tentatively, D is TRBD2 (6 bases). There are 18 residues in the CDR3. Trimming left V 0 bases short and J 1 base short, with 19 bases between. In germline, CDR1 is LNHNV, CDR2 YYDKDF (reference sequence). The DNA for the CDR3 is TGTGCCACCAGCAGAGATGGGCCTTTGGCGGGGTTTTCCTACGAGCAGTACGTC. Its translation: CATSRDGPLAGFSYEQYV.

Points on this clone: The same CDR3 arises from other DNA sequences in this sample as well. This chain joins TRBV7-9 and TRBJ2-5, with TRBD2 matching over 11 bases. The germline V gene has CDR1 SEHNR and CDR2 FQNEAQ (reference sequence). V trimming: 5 bases; J trimming: 2 bases; junction bases outside the gene matches: 4. The CDR3 totals 15 residues. CDR3 in amino acids: CASSPLAGGQETQYF. For the CDR3, the DNA is TGTGCCAGCAGCCCGTTAGCGGGAGGGCAAGAGACCCAGTACTTC.

The chain carries TRBV5-1 and TRBJ2-1; 7 bases agree with TRBD2. The J segment lost 7 bases and the V segment lost 2 bases, leaving 6 bases of the junction unmatched. The CDR3 runs to 14 residues. Germline-derived CDR1 and CDR2 are SGHRS and YFSETQ. In DNA, the CDR3 is TGCGCCAGCAGCTTCGCGGGAGAACTGAATGAGCAGTTCTTC. It translates to CASSFAGELNEQFF.

The chain recombines TRBV6-6 with TRBJ2-7; D is perhaps TRBD2 (5 bases). This CDR3 has 12 amino acids. V gave up 2 bases and J gave up 5 bases, with 7 bases separating them. Germline values: CDR1 MNHNY, CDR2 SVGAGI (reference sequence). CDR3 protein: CASSYEADEQYV. The CDR3 region has the DNA TGTGCCAGCAGTTACGAAGCGGACGAGCAGTACGTC.

This chain uses TRBV5-4 with TRBJ2-2; 8 bases agree with TRBD1. This CDR3 has 16 residues. CDR1 is SGHNT and CDR2 is YYREEE in the germline V gene (reference sequence). The V segment lost 4 bases and the J segment 3 bases; nucleotides outside the gene matches: 8. CDR3 nucleotide sequence: TGTGCCAGCAGCCGGGCCGGGACAGGATACACCGGGGAGCTGTTTTTT. It codes for CASSRAGTGYTGELFF.

This clone was seen once. The rearrangement uses TRBV12-3 or TRBV12-4 and TRBJ1-1; no reliable D call. The V and J ends lost 7 bases and 2 bases respectively, with 11 bases between them. CDR3 size: 13 residues. CDR3 DNA: TGTGCCAGCATCCTAGACGGAAACACTGAAGCTTTCTTT. The encoded protein is CASILDGNTEAFF.

This clone appeared a few times. The chain combines TRBV7-9 with TRBJ2-1; maybe TRBD2 (6 bases). This CDR3 region has 11 residues. V was clipped by 7 bases and J by 10 bases, with 11 bases between them. Germline CDR1 SEHNR, CDR2 FQNEAQ (reference sequence). The CDR3 spells CASTRREEQFF. The CDR3 region has the DNA TGTGCCAGCACCCGCCGGGAGGAGCAGTTCTTC.

This chain joins TRBV2 and TRBJ2-7, with 7 positions matching TRBD2. Looked up from germline, CDR1 is SNHLY and CDR2 is FYNNEI. The CDR3 totals 14 residues. V shed 7 bases, J shed 6 bases, and the junction held 12 bases outside the gene matches. The CDR3 is CASIYMGGALEQYF. The CDR3 DNA reads TGTGCCAGCATCTACATGGGAGGGGCTCTCGAGCAGTACTTC.

In this sample, this clone turned up once. The J gene is TRBJ1-1, the V gene TRBV2; D uncertain. The germline V gene encodes CDR1 SNHLY and CDR2 FYNNEI. The CDR3 length is 13 residues. The V end lost 5 bases, the J end lost 0 bases, and 7 bases lay between the germline ends. CDR3 in amino acids: CASSTQLNTEAFF. CDR3 nucleotide sequence: TGTGCCAGCAGTACACAGTTGAACACTGAAGCTTTCTTT.

The J gene is TRBJ2-1, the V gene TRBV2, with 7 bases fitting TRBD1. The CDR3 is 14 residues long. V gave up 7 bases and J gave up 5 bases; unmatched junction bases: 8. Germline CDR1 reads SNHLY; CDR2 reads FYNNEI. CDR3 nucleotides: TGTGCCAGCAAACCACCGGGACAGAACAATGAGCAGTTCTTC. Translation gives CASKPPGQNNEQFF. The full variable domain, in which reference TRBV2 and TRBJ2-1 provide the parts outside the CDR3, is EPEVTQTPSHQVTQMGQEVILRCVPISNHLYFYWYRQILGQKVEFLVSFYNNEISEKSEIFDDQFSVERPDGSNFTLKIRSTKLEDSAMYFCASKPPGQNNEQFFGPGTRLTVL.

The chain carries TRBV6-5 and TRBJ1-2; maybe TRBD1 (5 bases). The germline gives CDR1 MNHEY, CDR2 SVGAGI. The germline V and J ends were trimmed by 5 bases and 1 base, with 11 bases remaining between them. The CDR3 spans 14 residues. The CDR3 DNA reads as TGTGCCAGCAGTCTTGGAGGGGATAACTATGGCTACACCTTC. This translates into CASSLGGDNYGYTF.

The V and J genes are TRBV5-5 and TRBJ1-1, with D tentatively TRBD1 (6 bases). The CDR3 runs 14 residues. The germline CDR1 and CDR2 sequences are SGHKS and YYEKEE (reference sequence). Trimming removed 4 bases from V and 3 bases from J, with 13 bases in between. The DNA of the CDR3 is TGTGCCAGCAGCCTCCGGGACACATACACTGAAGCTTTCTTT. This translates into CASSLRDTYTEAFF.

The chain joins TRBV7-2 to TRBJ2-5; TRBD2 agrees at 14 bases. The CDR3 spans 18 residues. CDR1 is SGHTA, CDR2 FQGNSA, per germline. V gave up 5 bases and J gave up 5 bases; unmatched junction bases: 13. CDR3 in amino acids: CASSPRRGLAGGRETQYF. The CDR3, as DNA: TGTGCCAGCAGCCCCCGCCGAGGACTAGCGGGGGGAAGGGAGACCCAGTACTTC.

This clone has only a few counts. The chain has TRBV11-2 and TRBJ2-3, with 11 positions matching TRBD2. This CDR3 spans 16 amino acids. Germline V gene lookup returns CDR1 SGHAT and CDR2 FQNNGV. With 2 bases clipped from V and 1 base from J, the junction kept 2 bases outside the gene matches. The CDR3 region has the DNA TGTGCCAGCAGCTTAACACTAGCGGGGGGCACAGATACGCAGTATTTT. Translation: CASSLTLAGGTDTQYF.

The chain links TRBV29-1 to TRBJ1-2, with unresolved D. Germline CDR1 SQVTM, CDR2 ANQGSEA. V was pared by 8 bases and J by 3 bases, with 16 bases between. This CDR3 has 13 residues. In DNA, the CDR3 is TGCAGCATTGCCAGAGGTACTGACTATGGCTACACCTTC. It codes for CSIARGTDYGYTF.

The chain couples TRBV27 to TRBJ2-6; possibly TRBD2 for D (6 bases). The CDR3 consists of 17 residues. V was cut by 8 bases and J by 0 bases, with 17 bases left in between. Germline values: CDR1 MNHEY, CDR2 SMNVEV (reference sequence). The CDR3 protein is CASGMEGGLSGANVLTF. The CDR3 nucleotides read TGTGCCAGCGGCATGGAGGGTGGGCTCTCTGGGGCCAACGTCCTGACTTTC.

The chain is built from TRBV2 and TRBJ1-2, with 8 bases aligning to TRBD1. The CDR3 is 14 amino acids. The V gene's germline CDR1 is SNHLY and CDR2 FYNNEI. J gave up 4 bases and V 5 bases, and 6 bases lay outside the gene matches. CDR3 amino acids: CASSSGTGPYGYTF. The CDR3 region has the DNA TGTGCCAGCAGTTCCGGGACAGGCCCCTATGGCTACACCTTC.

This chain uses TRBV6-5 with TRBJ2-7, with a possible D match to TRBD2 (7 bases). Trimming removed 0 bases at V and 5 bases at J, with 14 bases between. The germline V gene encodes CDR1 MNHEY and CDR2 SVGAGI. The CDR3 runs 15 residues. The CDR3 is CASSYSGGRGDEQYV. The CDR3 coding sequence is TGTGCCAGCAGTTACTCCGGGGGGAGGGGGGACGAGCAGTACGTC.

V and J are TRBV10-3 and TRBJ2-6; the D gene is possibly TRBD1 (5 bases). The V end lost 10 bases, the J end lost 3 bases, and 10 bases lay between the germline ends. CDR1 is ENHRY, CDR2 SYGVKD, per germline. The CDR3 runs to 13 residues. CDR3 residues: CATSGFGANVLTF. Here the CDR3 DNA reads TGTGCCACCTCAGGGTTTGGGGCCAACGTCCTGACTTTC.

This clone showed up just once. V is TRBV5-1 and J is TRBJ1-1; 11 bases fit TRBD1. Trimming took 2 bases from V and 5 from J; bases not matched to a gene: 8. The CDR3 spans 16 residues. The germline V gene has CDR1 SGHRS and CDR2 YFSETQ. CDR3 amino acids: CASSFGTGGSRTEAFF. The CDR3 nucleotides are TGCGCCAGCAGCTTTGGGACAGGGGGTTCCCGAACTGAAGCTTTCTTT. Based on the CDR3 plus reference TRBV5-1 and TRBJ1-1, the full variable domain is KAGVTQTPRYLIKTRGQQVTLSCSPISGHRSVSWYQQTPGQGLQFLFEYFSETQRNKGNFPGRFSGRQFSNSRSEMNVSTLELGDSALYLCASSFGTGGSRTEAFFGQGTRLTVV.